A single sample gave rise to the 7 T cell receptor beta chains below, sequenced in a study of T cell responses to AZD1222 COVID-19 vaccine. Sequencing was performed with immunoSEQ multiplex PCR; in TCRdb, only in-frame clones are kept and a portion is missing. The table has 130,000 to 150,000 clones, about 81% seen once. This specimen consisted of peripheral blood, obtained on day 0 of MenACWY control vaccination. Source of these receptors: an adult in good health.

The gene calls are TRBV19 and TRBJ2-6; 11 nucleotides line up with TRBD1. Germline V gene lookup returns CDR1 LNHDA and CDR2 SQIVND (reference sequence). Germline trimming cut 5 bases from V and 2 bases from J; bases unmatched to any gene: 8. The CDR3 is 18 amino acids. The CDR3 bases are TGTGCCAGTAGTCCCGGGACAGGGGGTTTTCCTGGGGCCAACGTCCTGACTTTC. This encodes CASSPGTGGFPGANVLTF.

V gene TRBV5-4 combines with J gene TRBJ1-3; D is undetermined. The V end was cut by 1 base, the J end by 4 bases, with 12 bases between. Germline V lookup: CDR1 SGHNT, CDR2 YYREEE (reference sequence). The CDR3 sequence is 15 residues long. The CDR3 sequence is CASSLKGSGGNTIYF. DNA for the CDR3: TGTGCCAGCAGCTTGAAAGGGTCTGGCGGAAACACCATATATTTT.

This clone has just one count. The chain couples TRBV7-9 to TRBJ2-5; 7 bases are shared with TRBD1. Trimming took 3 bases from V and 5 from J; bases not matched to a gene: 6. Germline V gene sequence: CDR1 SEHNR, CDR2 FQNEAQ (reference sequence). The CDR3 covers 14 residues. The CDR3 DNA reads TGTGCCAGCAGCTTTCCGGGACAGTATGAGACCCAGTACTTC. This codes for CASSFPGQYETQYF.

The V gene is TRBV3-1 (or the pseudogene TRBV3-2), the J gene TRBJ1-2; 8 nucleotides match TRBD1. The CDR3 is 15 amino acids. Germline lookup yields CDR1 LGHDT and CDR2 YNNKEL (reference sequence). The J segment lost 4 bases and the V segment lost 4 bases, leaving 8 bases of the junction unmatched. As DNA, the CDR3 is TGTGCCAGCAGCCCCGGGACAGGATTAGGCTATGGCTACACCTTC. Protein product: CASSPGTGLGYGYTF.

The CDR3 DNA reads TGTGCCAGCAGTCCGGGGGGACAGGGGGTTCAGCCCCAGCATTTT. Amino acids: CASSPGGQGVQPQHF. The J gene is TRBJ1-5, the V gene TRBV28, with 11 nucleotides matching TRBD1. The CDR3 spans 15 residues. V trimming: 5 bases; J trimming: 6 bases; junction bases outside the gene matches: 6. CDR1 and CDR2 (germline): MDHEN, SYDVKM.

V usage is TRBV9 and J usage is TRBJ1-1; possibly TRBD1 for D (6 bases). V was cut by 0 bases and J by 3 bases, with 12 bases left in between. The CDR3 has 15 residues. CDR1 SGDLS and CDR2 YYNGEE come from the germline V gene. The CDR3 loop reads CASSVVSGAHTEAFF. CDR3 in DNA: TGTGCCAGCAGCGTAGTCTCAGGGGCGCACACTGAAGCTTTCTTT.

The table lists this clone with a few counts. The rearrangement links TRBV11-2 to TRBJ1-3, with a tentative D call TRBD1 (6 bases). Between the trimmed V and J ends, which lost 5 bases and 8 bases, there was a span of 19 bases. Germline V gene lookup returns CDR1 SGHAT and CDR2 FQNNGV. CDR3 size: 15 residues. CDR3 in DNA: TGTGCCAGCAGCAATGGGGCAGGGGCTTGGGACACCATATATTTT. Protein sequence: CASSNGAGAWDTIYF.